Listed below are T cell receptor beta chains from one sample, sequenced in a study of T cells in Graves' hyperthyroidism and ophthalmopathy. Each CDR3 protein gets one entry after TCRdb re-called the multiplex PCR reads with MiXCR. The sample records about 640,000 distinct CDR3 sequences, around 21% being singletons. The sequenced sample was blood. These receptors originate from a man aged 25-45 years with Graves' ophthalmopathy. Both conserved end residues are part of each CDR3. The D gene is left open where the match is weak. Size is stated for part of the rows, as once, few or many counts, or as a class when the clone is expanded.

>TRBV24-1|TRBJ2-7|NA|NA
CATSVGTEQYF
TGTGCCACCAGTGTAGGAACTGAGCAGTACTTC
>TRBV2|TRBJ1-1|TRBD1|NA
CASSEMGQGNTEAFF
TGTGCCAGCAGTGAAATGGGACAGGGAAACACTGAAGCTTTCTTT
>TRBV5-1|TRBJ2-1|TRBD2|few
CASSRQSSGAGDNEQFF
TGCGCCAGCAGCCGACAGAGTAGCGGGGCAGGCGACAATGAGCAGTTCTTC
>TRBV5-1|TRBJ2-3|TRBD2|NA
CASSIIAGERDTQYF
TGCGCCAGCAGCATTATAGCGGGAGAAAGAGATACGCAGTATTTT
>TRBV20-1|TRBJ2-5|NA|NA
CSAPIPGFQETQYF
TGCAGTGCTCCCATACCGGGCTTCCAAGAGACCCAGTACTTC
>TRBV5-1|TRBJ1-1|NA|NA
CVSSLSTGITEAFF
TGCGTCAGCAGCTTGTCCACCGGGATCACTGAAGCTTTCTTT
>TRBV6-2/TRBV6-3|TRBJ2-5|TRBD2|few
CASSYSRRESQETQYF
TGTGCCAGCAGTTACTCGAGGCGGGAGAGCCAAGAGACCCAGTACTTC
>TRBV27|TRBJ1-4|NA|NA
CASSPGQTEKLFF
TGTGCCAGCAGTCCGGGTCAGACCGAAAAACTGTTTTTT
>TRBV7-2|TRBJ1-5|TRBD1|many
CASSLYGTDPNQPQHF
TGTGCCAGCAGCTTGTATGGGACAGACCCCAATCAGCCCCAGCATTTT
>TRBV28|TRBJ1-2|NA|many
CASSPGQGYYGYTF
TGTGCCAGCAGCCCAGGGCAGGGATATTATGGCTACACCTTC
>TRBV20-1|TRBJ2-2|NA|NA
CSARPGGRNTGELFF
TGCAGTGCTAGACCGGGGGGCAGAAACACCGGGGAGCTGTTTTTT
>TRBV7-9|TRBJ2-6|NA|NA
CASSLADGSSGANVLTF
TGTGCCAGCAGCTTAGCGGATGGAAGCTCTGGGGCCAACGTCCTGACTTTC
>TRBV7-8|TRBJ2-2|TRBD2|NA
CASSSILGLAGGGGELFF
TGTGCCAGCAGCTCGATCCTGGGACTAGCGGGGGGAGGCGGGGAGCTGTTTTTT
>TRBV6-1|TRBJ2-7|TRBD1|NA
CASSDYRPGTDRSEQYF
TGTGCCAGCAGTGATTATCGCCCCGGGACAGACCGATCGGAGCAGTACTTC
>TRBV20-1|TRBJ2-7|NA|few
CSARAQGSGYEQYF
TGCAGTGCTAGAGCCCAGGGCAGCGGCTACGAGCAGTACTTC
>TRBV28|TRBJ2-1|NA|many
CASSLIPTVGEQFF
TGTGCCAGCAGCTTAATCCCGACAGTCGGTGAGCAGTTCTTC